The 11 T cell receptor beta chains listed next were all sequenced from one sample in a study of CD8+CD57+ T cells in acquired aplastic anemia. Profiling that covered TCR beta VDJ and CDR3 relied on genomic DNA as its template. TCRdb recomputed calls from the reads with MiXCR, one row per CDR3 protein. The data show about 42,000 distinct CDR3 sequences, about two thirds seen once. The specimen was sorted CD4+, CD8+, or CD8+CD57+ T cells (not recorded which) from PBMCs. The source is a human donor in good health, serving as a control.

In this sample, this clonotype turned up many times. The chain joins TRBV6-5 to TRBJ1-1, with 8 bases that match TRBD1. V gave up 5 bases and J gave up 4 bases; unmatched junction bases: 12. Germline CDR1 and CDR2: MNHEY and SVGAGI. This CDR3 is built from 16 residues. CDR3 in amino acids: CASSNIGSRGLTEAFF. CDR3 in DNA: TGTGCCAGCAGTAATATAGGGAGCAGGGGGCTCACTGAAGCTTTCTTT.

This clonotype was counted between two and nine times. Germline is not matched at one junction end, which may reflect a read error. The chain uses TRBV7-7 and TRBJ2-7; D is perhaps TRBD1 (6 bases). The germline gives CDR1 SSHAT, CDR2 FNYEAQ (reference sequence). There are 15 residues in the CDR3. CDR3 sequence reads: CASSLAPGVSYEQYF. The CDR3 region has the DNA TGTGCTAGCAGCTTAGCGCCAGGGGTCTCCTACGAGCAGTACTTC.

This clonotype is medium-sized. The rearrangement uses TRBV9 and TRBJ2-5; unclear D gene. Trimming removed 3 bases at V and 3 bases at J, with 6 bases between. Germline CDR1 and CDR2: SGDLS and YYNGEE. The CDR3 length is 12 residues. Written as DNA, the CDR3 is TGTGCCAGCAGCGCCCCGGAAGAGACCCAGTACTTC. Translated, it gives CASSAPEETQYF. The variable domain in full, with the rest retrieved from reference TRBV9 and TRBJ2-5, is DSGVTQTPKHLITATGQRVTLRCSPRSGDLSVYWYQQSLDQGLQFLIQYYNGEERAKGNILERFSAQQFPDLHSELNLSSLELGDSALYFCASSAPEETQYFGPGTRLLVL.

V usage is TRBV7-2 and J usage is TRBJ1-2, with no clear D. The V gene's germline CDR1 is SGHTA and CDR2 FQGNSA. This CDR3 contains 12 residues. The germline V and J ends were trimmed by 0 bases and 5 bases, with 4 bases remaining between them. Here the CDR3 DNA reads TGTGCCAGCAGCTTAGCTCAGTATGGCTACACCTTC. Translating gives CASSLAQYGYTF.

The chain is built from TRBV2 and TRBJ2-3, with a weak D call TRBD2 (6 bases). The CDR3 covers 14 residues. CDR1 is SNHLY, CDR2 FYNNEI, per germline. The V gene lost 7 bases and the J gene lost 2 bases, with 13 bases spanning the gap. In DNA, the CDR3 is TGTGCCAGCATTTCGGGGGAGTCCACAGATACGCAGTATTTT. Encoded protein: CASISGESTDTQYF.

V and J are TRBV29-1 and TRBJ1-1; the match to TRBD1 covers 7 bases. CDR1 is SQVTM and CDR2 is ANQGSEA in the germline V gene. This CDR3 is 12 amino acids long. Germline trimming cut 8 bases from V and 6 bases from J; bases unmatched to any gene: 9. The CDR3 nucleotides are TGCAGCACCACCCCCGGACAGGCTGAAGCTTTCTTT. Translating gives CSTTPGQAEAFF.

This chain connects TRBV19 to TRBJ1-1, with D perhaps TRBD1 (5 bases). Germline CDR1 reads LNHDA; CDR2 reads SQIVND (reference sequence). Trimming took off 8 bases at V and 2 bases at J, with 12 bases between the two ends. The CDR3 runs 13 residues. This CDR3 is CASLRDRNTEAFF. The CDR3 DNA is TGTGCCAGTCTCCGGGACCGCAACACTGAAGCTTTCTTT.

CDR3 loop: CASSVVQPGNYGYTF. CDR3 DNA: TGTGCCAGCAGCGTTGTGCAGCCAGGAAACTATGGCTACACCTTC. V and J are TRBV9 and TRBJ1-2; D uncertain. Trimming stripped 2 bases from V and 2 bases from J, with 13 bases between. The CDR3 contains 15 residues. CDR1 is SGDLS, CDR2 YYNGEE, per germline.

The chain employs TRBV4-3 and TRBJ2-7, with D perhaps given as TRBD1 or TRBD2 (6 bases each). The V end was cut by 2 bases, the J end by 7 bases, with 18 bases between. The CDR3 sequence is 15 residues long. From germline, CDR1 is LGHNA and CDR2 YSLEER. The CDR3 region has the DNA TGCGCCAGCAGCCAAACCGACGGGGGCCCGGGGGAGCAGTACTTC. Translating gives CASSQTDGGPGEQYF.

The chain is built from TRBV7-9 and TRBJ2-1; the D is unclear. Per the germline V gene, CDR1 is SEHNR and CDR2 is FQNEAQ (reference sequence). The V end lost 2 bases, the J end lost 4 bases, and 6 bases lay between the germline ends. The CDR3 totals 13 residues. The CDR3 coding sequence is TGTGCCAGCAGCTTAAACTCTTACAATGAGCAGTTCTTC. It codes for CASSLNSYNEQFF.

As concerns this clonotype: A read error may account for a junction end that differs from germline. The V and J genes are TRBV20-1 and TRBJ1-1; no clear D. The CDR3 is 14 residues long. CDR1 and CDR2 from the germline V gene are DFQATT and SNEGSKA (reference sequence). The CDR3 nucleotides are TGCAGTGCTAGAGATCTTAGGATACCCACTAAAGCTTTCTTT. Translated: CSARDLRIPTKAFF.